A single T cell receptor beta chain is shown here with its context. Its antigen remains unidentified. Sequencing was performed with immunoSEQ multiplex PCR; in TCRdb, only in-frame clones are kept and a portion is missing. The sample comprises tens of thousands of clones, about 94% of which are singletons, and approximately 0.45% rests with the top ten. The data were taken from a study of OX40 agonist ivuxolimab in advanced cancers. Background on the study: Six ivuxolimab dose levels, 0.01 to 10 mg/kg, were given intravenously every 2 weeks. Allowance was made for prior anti-PD-1, anti-PD-L1 or anti-CTLA-4 therapy, and about 40% had some. Notes on the study in general: Antigen specificity of clonally expanded peripheral T cells was not established.

With autoimmune disease history or systemic immunosuppression, patients were excluded. The CDR3 extends over 14 amino acids. The V and J ends lost 4 bases and 6 bases respectively, with 17 bases between them. Germline loops: CDR1 SGHRS, CDR2 YFSETQ. The rearrangement uses TRBV5-1 and TRBJ2-7; either TRBD1 or TRBD2 may supply D (6 bases each). The starting material was CD4+ or CD8+ T cells sorted from blood, obtained in a trial of the OX40 agonist ivuxolimab. The origin of this receptor is an adult with an advanced solid tumor such as melanoma, head and neck, liver or kidney cancer. The CDR3 region has the DNA TGCGCCAGCAGCCAAGGGGGGACTTCGGTCGAGCAGTACTTC. Translated: CASSQGGTSVEQYF.